The 14 T cell receptor beta chains below come from one sample, sequenced in a study of OX40 agonist ivuxolimab in advanced cancers. Data came from immunoSEQ multiplex PCR; TCRdb stores just in-frame clones and leaves some out. The table includes 35,000 to 55,000 clones, over 80% detected once. This material consisted of CD4+ or CD8+ T cells sorted from blood, taken in a trial of the OX40 agonist ivuxolimab. These TCRs come from an adult with an advanced solid tumor such as melanoma, head and neck, liver or kidney cancer.

This clone came up a few times. V is TRBV2 and J is TRBJ1-5; 8 bases line up with TRBD1. The V gene's germline CDR1 is SNHLY and CDR2 FYNNEI. The CDR3 totals 15 residues. The junction had 5 bases not matched to a gene; V was cut back by 3 bases and J by 4 bases. CDR3 bases: TGTGCCAGCAGTGAGGGACAGGTAGGGAATCAGCCCCAGCATTTT. Amino acids: CASSEGQVGNQPQHF.

This clone was picked up a small number of times. This chain connects TRBV5-1 to TRBJ1-1; D is undetermined. The CDR3 is made up of 15 amino acids. Germline V gives CDR1 SGHRS, CDR2 YFSETQ. Trimming shortened V by 7 bases and J by 0 bases, and 16 bases separated the two germline ends. DNA of the CDR3: TGCGCCAGCTCGAGTTCCTCAGTCATGAACACTGAAGCTTTCTTT. It codes for CASSSSSVMNTEAFF.

The chain recombines TRBV4-2 with TRBJ2-1; TRBD1 matches at 7 bases. Germline trimming cut 0 bases from V and 7 bases from J; bases unmatched to any gene: 12. There are 17 residues in the CDR3. Germline V CDR1 and CDR2: LGHNA, YNFKEQ. CDR3 nucleotides: TGTGCCAGCAGCCAAGATGTCGGGGACAGCGGTTGGAATGAGCAGTTCTTC. Its protein is CASSQDVGDSGWNEQFF.

Here the CDR3 DNA reads TGTGCCAGCAAAGACCTTTGGCGGGAGGGCCCAATAACAGAGACCCAGTACTTC. It specifies CASKDLWREGPITETQYF. The chain uses TRBV27 and TRBJ2-5; 9 nucleotides agree with TRBD2. The germline CDR1 and CDR2 sequences are MNHEY and SMNVEV (reference sequence). CDR3 length: 18 residues. V was clipped by 7 bases and J by 4 bases; unmatched bases: 19.

In DNA, the CDR3 is TGCGCCAGCAGCTTGGTGAGCGGTCGGGGCTACAATGAGCAGTTCTTC. Translation gives CASSLVSGRGYNEQFF. The chain carries TRBV5-1 and TRBJ2-1; tentative D call: TRBD2 (5 bases). This CDR3 spans 16 amino acids. CDR1 SGHRS and CDR2 YFSETQ come from the germline V gene. Trimming took 0 bases from V and 3 from J, leaving 13 bases between them.

The V call is TRBV7-6, the J call TRBJ2-1; 10 nucleotides match TRBD1. The CDR3 length is 15 residues. In germline, CDR1 is SGHVS, CDR2 FNYEAQ. Trimming removed 4 bases from V and 5 bases from J; junction bases left unmatched: 5. CDR3 amino acids: CASSSGQGFHNEQFF. CDR3 DNA sequence: TGTGCCAGCAGCTCGGGACAGGGGTTTCACAATGAGCAGTTCTTC.

This chain uses TRBV10-2 with TRBJ2-7, with 8 nucleotides matching TRBD2. V shed 0 bases, J shed 0 bases, and the junction held 1 base outside the gene matches. CDR3 length: 15 amino acids. From germline, CDR1 is WSHSY and CDR2 SAAADI. CDR3 loop: CASSESSGTSYEQYF. Written as DNA, the CDR3 is TGCGCCAGCAGTGAGTCTAGCGGGACCTCCTACGAGCAGTACTTC.

This chain links TRBV5-1 with TRBJ2-7; TRBD1 is a possible D gene (5 bases). The CDR3 consists of 16 residues. V lost 1 base and J lost 5, with 19 bases in between. From germline, CDR1 is SGHRS and CDR2 YFSETQ. CDR3 protein: CASSLKTVRVWHEQYF. The CDR3 nucleotides read TGCGCCAGCAGCTTGAAGACGGTCAGGGTGTGGCACGAGCAGTACTTC. The entire variable domain, with the rest obtained from reference TRBV5-1 and TRBJ2-7, is as follows: KAGVTQTPRYLIKTRGQQVTLSCSPISGHRSVSWYQQTPGQGLQFLFEYFSETQRNKGNFPGRFSGRQFSNSRSEMNVSTLELGDSALYLCASSLKTVRVWHEQYFGPGTRLTVT.

The chain joins TRBV5-1 to TRBJ1-1, with a possible D match to TRBD1 (6 bases). V was clipped by 0 bases and J by 3 bases, with 12 bases between them. Germline CDR1 and CDR2: SGHRS and YFSETQ. CDR3 length equals 15 residues. CDR3 amino acids: CASSLDRPGDTEAFF. CDR3 nucleotide sequence: TGCGCCAGCAGCTTGGATAGGCCAGGGGACACTGAAGCTTTCTTT.

The gene calls are TRBV6-5 and TRBJ1-5; D ambiguous. The CDR3 spans 14 residues. Germline values: CDR1 MNHEY, CDR2 SVGAGI. V was shortened by 2 bases and J by 1 base, with 6 bases between the two germline ends. The CDR3 DNA reads as TGTGCCAGCAGTTACACCTTCAGCAATCAGCCCCAGCATTTT. Encoded protein: CASSYTFSNQPQHF.

The rearrangement joins TRBV7-9 to TRBJ1-2; D not resolved. V was cut by 1 base and J by 8 bases, with 14 bases left in between. CDR1 and CDR2 from the germline V gene are SEHNR and FQNEAQ (reference sequence). The CDR3 totals 14 residues. This CDR3 reads CASSLGEGTGGYTF. The DNA of the CDR3 is TGTGCCAGCAGCTTAGGTGAGGGAACGGGAGGCTACACCTTC.

This rearrangement joins TRBV18 to TRBJ2-7; perhaps TRBD2 as D (6 bases). CDR1 and CDR2 (germline): KGHSH, LQKENI. V shed 4 bases and J shed 0 bases, with 10 bases lying between them. The CDR3 length is 14 residues. CDR3 nucleotides: TGTGCCAGCTCACGGGACTCGGACTCCTACGAGCAGTACTTC. Residues: CASSRDSDSYEQYF.

There are a few counts of this clone. The J gene is TRBJ2-7, the V gene TRBV11-2; D unresolved. The V gene lost 4 bases and the J gene lost 4 bases, with 8 bases spanning the gap. Germline loops: CDR1 SGHAT, CDR2 FQNNGV. The CDR3 sequence is 12 residues long. CDR3 protein: CASSWSSYEQYF. CDR3 bases: TGTGCCAGCAGCTGGTCGTCTTACGAGCAGTACTTC.

This clone was detected once. This chain joins TRBV10-3 and TRBJ2-5; D possibly corresponds to TRBD1 (5 bases). The end of the DNA is better explained by TRBJ2-7, so the J call may be wrong. Germline CDR1 ENHRY, CDR2 SYGVKD. This CDR3 is 13 amino acids long. CDR3 DNA sequence: TGTGCCATCAGTGAATCAGGGTCCTACGAGCAGTACTTC. Protein sequence: CAISESGSYEQYF.